Sequencing of this T cell receptor (beta chain) was carried out in a study of identical twins. In TCRdb, the 5' RACE reads were re-called with MiXCR into one record per CDR3 protein. The sample yields 600,000 to 700,000 distinct CDR3 sequences, about 20% seen once. Trimming removed 3 bases from V and 8 bases from J; junction bases left unmatched: 8. Germline V gives CDR1 SGHDT, CDR2 YYEEEE. The CDR3 contains 14 residues. This sample was shared with a second study, whose subject was T cells expressing NK-cell markers.

The sequencing input was PBMCs. The chain combines TRBV5-6 with TRBJ2-4; 7 nucleotides match TRBD2. The sequence came from a woman aged 18-29 years in good health. The CDR3 is CASSYRLAGDIQYF. The CDR3 DNA reads TGTGCCAGCAGCTATCGACTAGCCGGGGACATTCAGTACTTC.